The 5 T cell receptor beta chains given below trace back to one sample, sequenced in a study of OX40 agonist ivuxolimab in advanced cancers. Sequencing was performed with immunoSEQ multiplex PCR; in TCRdb, only in-frame clones are kept and a portion is missing. The sample yields about 39,000 clones, 80% to 95% seen once. Sequenced material: CD4+ or CD8+ T cells sorted from blood, taken in a trial of the OX40 agonist ivuxolimab. Every receptor here comes from an adult with an advanced solid tumor such as melanoma, head and neck, liver or kidney cancer.

The chain carries TRBV5-1 and TRBJ2-3, with D tentatively TRBD2 (6 bases). In germline, CDR1 is SGHRS, CDR2 YFSETQ. Trimming pared 1 base from V and 1 base from J, leaving 10 bases between. The CDR3 totals 15 residues. CDR3 in amino acids: CASSLSSSGTDTQYF. DNA of the CDR3: TGCGCCAGCAGCTTGTCGTCTAGCGGCACAGATACGCAGTATTTT.

V and J are TRBV19 and TRBJ1-5; D call uncertain. Trimming pared 7 bases from V and 2 bases from J, leaving 18 bases between. Germline assignment: CDR1 LNHDA and CDR2 SQIVND (reference sequence). This CDR3 has 16 amino acids. CDR3 sequence reads: CASKEGPGWGNQPQHF. DNA for the CDR3: TGTGCCAGTAAGGAAGGGCCCGGGTGGGGCAATCAGCCCCAGCATTTT.

As for this clone: Other DNA sequences of this sample code for an identical CDR3. V gene TRBV29-1 combines with J gene TRBJ2-1; 11 positions agree with TRBD2. The V gene end was trimmed by 6 bases and the J gene end by 1 base; junction bases not matched to a gene: 5. CDR3 length: 15 amino acids. Germline V gene lookup returns CDR1 SQVTM and CDR2 ANQGSEA. The CDR3 reads CSVPGTSGSYNEQFF. The CDR3 nucleotides are TGCAGCGTCCCCGGGACTAGCGGTTCCTACAATGAGCAGTTCTTC.

CDR3 sequence reads: CASTRGAFSNTGELFF. CDR3 nucleotide sequence: TGTGCCAGCACCCGGGGGGCCTTTTCGAACACCGGGGAGCTGTTTTTT. The chain links TRBV27 to TRBJ2-2; D is perhaps TRBD2 (7 bases). CDR3 length: 16 residues. Looked up from germline, CDR1 is MNHEY and CDR2 is SMNVEV (reference sequence). V gave up 7 bases and J gave up 0 bases, with 15 bases separating them.

V is TRBV2 and J is TRBJ2-3; maybe TRBD1 (6 bases). Between the trimmed V and J ends, which lost 11 bases and 2 bases, there was a span of 14 bases. CDR3 length: 13 residues. The germline V gene encodes CDR1 SNHLY and CDR2 FYNNEI. The CDR3 here is CADRRTNTDTQYF. The CDR3 DNA sequence: TGTGCCGACAGGAGGACGAACACAGATACGCAGTATTTT.